This TCR beta chain was documented in a study of cytomegalovirus exposure and HLA in healthy donors. Whole-study results and caveats: Most likely, a cluster of highly shared sequence variants arose as a sequencing artifact.

For this clone: What it binds is not known.

In germline, CDR1 is SGHAT, CDR2 FQNNGV. This CDR3 contains 17 residues. The V gene end was trimmed by 5 bases and the J gene end by 2 bases; junction bases not matched to a gene: 7. The PCR made use of 60 Vbeta and 13 Jbeta primers. Clones were sequenced by immunoSEQ multiplex PCR, and TCRdb holds only the in-frame ones, with some missing. The data contain 150,000 to 200,000 clones, around 72% of them singletons. Sequencing was performed on PBMCs. This sequence originates from a woman in her forties in good health and CMV-seropositive. The chain carries TRBV11-2 and TRBJ2-3, with 13 nucleotides matching TRBD2. CDR3 nucleotides: TGTGCCAGCAGCCAACAGGGACTAGCGGGGATCACAGATACGCAGTATTTT. The encoded protein is CASSQQGLAGITDTQYF.